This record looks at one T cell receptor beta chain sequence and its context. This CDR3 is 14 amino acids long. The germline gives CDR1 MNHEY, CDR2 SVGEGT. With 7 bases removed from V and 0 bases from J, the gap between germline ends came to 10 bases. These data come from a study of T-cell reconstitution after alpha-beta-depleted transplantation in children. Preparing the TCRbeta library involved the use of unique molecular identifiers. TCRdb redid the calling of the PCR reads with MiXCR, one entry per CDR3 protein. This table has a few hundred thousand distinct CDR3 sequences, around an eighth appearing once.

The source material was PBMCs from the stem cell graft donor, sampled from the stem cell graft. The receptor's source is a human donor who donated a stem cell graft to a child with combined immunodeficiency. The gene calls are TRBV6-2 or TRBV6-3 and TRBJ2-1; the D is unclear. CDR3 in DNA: TGTGCCAGCAAGGCTGACGTCTCCTACAATGAGCAGTTCTTC. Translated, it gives CASKADVSYNEQFF.